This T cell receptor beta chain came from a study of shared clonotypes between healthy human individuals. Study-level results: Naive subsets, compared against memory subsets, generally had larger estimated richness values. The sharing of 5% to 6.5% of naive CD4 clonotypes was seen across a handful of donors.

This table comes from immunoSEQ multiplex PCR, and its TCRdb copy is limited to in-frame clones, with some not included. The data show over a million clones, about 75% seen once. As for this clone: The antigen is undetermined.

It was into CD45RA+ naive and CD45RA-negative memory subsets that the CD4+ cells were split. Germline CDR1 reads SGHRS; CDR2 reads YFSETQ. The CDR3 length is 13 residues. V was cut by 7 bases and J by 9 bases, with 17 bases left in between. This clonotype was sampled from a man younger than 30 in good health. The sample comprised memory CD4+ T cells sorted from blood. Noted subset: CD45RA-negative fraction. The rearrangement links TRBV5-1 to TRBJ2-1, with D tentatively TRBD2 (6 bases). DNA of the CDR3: TGCGCCAGCGTAGTCGGGAGAGAAGGTGAGCAGTTCTTC. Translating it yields CASVVGREGEQFF.